This T cell receptor (beta chain) emerged from a study of T cell responses to AZD1222 COVID-19 vaccine. Findings and limits, study-wide: As reported, nearly half of all spike-specific TCRs target variant regions that are unmutated.

V was clipped by 6 bases and J by 4 bases; unmatched bases: 9. CDR1 is LNHDA and CDR2 is SQIVND in the germline V gene (reference sequence). The CDR3 has 15 residues. Profiling relied on immunoSEQ multiplex PCR, and the TCRdb table lists in-frame clones only, not all of them. Among more than 150,000 clones, around nine tenths were seen once, and the ten largest hold roughly a quarter. To note about this clone: Antigen: not known.

The chain joins TRBV19 to TRBJ2-7; 10 nucleotides align to TRBD2. This TCR came from an adult who received the AZD1222 COVID-19 vaccine. The sample here was peripheral blood, taken 28 days after the second AZD1222 dose. CDR3 loop: CASSWTSGKVYEQYF. The CDR3 DNA is TGTGCCAGTAGCTGGACTAGCGGAAAAGTTTACGAGCAGTACTTC.